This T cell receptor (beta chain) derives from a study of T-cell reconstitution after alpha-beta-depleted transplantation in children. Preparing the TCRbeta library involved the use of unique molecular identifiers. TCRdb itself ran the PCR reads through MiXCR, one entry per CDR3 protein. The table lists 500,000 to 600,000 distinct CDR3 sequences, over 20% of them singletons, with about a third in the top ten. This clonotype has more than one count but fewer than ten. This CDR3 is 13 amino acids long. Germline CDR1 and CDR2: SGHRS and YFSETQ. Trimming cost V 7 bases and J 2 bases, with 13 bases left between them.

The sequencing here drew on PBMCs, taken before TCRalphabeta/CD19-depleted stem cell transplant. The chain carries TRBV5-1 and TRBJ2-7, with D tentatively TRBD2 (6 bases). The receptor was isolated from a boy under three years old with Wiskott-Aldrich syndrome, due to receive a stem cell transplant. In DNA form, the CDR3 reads TGCGCCAGCGGGAACGGCGGGGCCTACGAGCAGTACTTC. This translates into CASGNGGAYEQYF.